This record concerns one TCR beta chain sequence. Its target is not known. A single base separates this from a much larger clone, so it may be a read error. Isolation yielded PBMCs, at least 7 million per sample, in every case. These data belong to a study of blood T cells in healthy people across ages. Study findings and constraints: The study found more naive CD4+ cells and higher diversity in long-lived than aged donors. PBMCs left unsorted prevented a conclusive naive versus antigen-experienced comparison. Roughly linear declines in TCR beta diversity per million T cells occurred with age.

The germline V gene encodes CDR1 SQVTM and CDR2 ANQGSEA. The CDR3 has 16 residues. V shed 2 bases, J shed 13 bases, and the junction held 15 bases outside the gene matches. A second about 7 to 12 cycle PCR used barcoded and J-beta primers. One entry per CDR3 protein, called by TCRdb with MiXCR from the 5' RACE reads. The data show under 2 million distinct CDR3 sequences, roughly 32% seen once. The rearrangement uses TRBV29-1 and TRBJ2-4; 12 nucleotides align to TRBD2. The source is a woman aged 30 to 39 in good health. The sample taken for sequencing was blood. In nucleotides, the CDR3 is TGCAGCGTTGAACTGTCGAACGGACTAGCGGGATACAAGCAGTACTTC. This sequence encodes CSVELSNGLAGYKQYF.